These T cell receptor beta chains were read from a single sample in a study of T cells after posttransplantation cyclophosphamide. Produced via immunoSEQ multiplex PCR; TCRdb's table is partial and in-frame only. Altogether about 14,000 clones were found in the sample, and no singletons occur. The material was PBMCs, obtained around 1,100 days after allogeneic stem cell transplant with posttransplant cyclophosphamide. The receptor source for this set is a female patient aged 40 to 55 who received an allogeneic stem cell transplant from a related donor, was CMV-positive, and had no GVHD. The graft donor may have contributed some T cells. Both conserved end residues are part of each CDR3. The D gene is left open where the match is weak. Clone sizes are given selectively: once, few, many, or a class where the clone is expanded.

>TRBD1|TRBV28|TRBJ1-3|many
TGTGCCAGCAGTTTCCAGGGGGGCCGTATTAGCTCTGGAAACACCATATATTTT
CASSFQGGRISSGNTIYF
>TRBD1|TRBV5-1|TRBJ1-4|many
TGCGCCAGCAGCCTTCCCGGACAGGGAACTAATGAAAAACTGTTTTTT
CASSLPGQGTNEKLFF
>TRBD2|TRBV5-4|TRBJ2-7|.
TGTGCCAGCAGCAACCTCCCTAGCGGGGGCTACGAGCAGTACTTC
CASSNLPSGGYEQYF
>.|TRBV27|TRBJ2-3|many
TGTGCCAGCAGCCCTACCCCACTTACAGATACGCAGTATTTT
CASSPTPLTDTQYF
>.|TRBV10-2|TRBJ2-2|many
TGCGCCAGCAGTGACAGGGGCAGGGGAATTAGCACCGGGGAGCTGTTTTTT
CASSDRGRGISTGELFF
>TRBD1|TRBV5-1|TRBJ2-7|.
TGCGCCAGCAGCTCCGGGACAGGGAACTACGAGCAGTACTTC
CASSSGTGNYEQYF
>TRBD1|TRBV7-3|TRBJ2-1|many
TGTGCCAGCAGCTTATGGACAGGGACCCCTTACAATGAGCAGTTCTTC
CASSLWTGTPYNEQFF
>TRBD1|TRBV4-1|TRBJ2-7|many
TGCGCCAGCAGCCTTTGGGACAGGGGATACGAGCAGTACTTC
CASSLWDRGYEQYF
>.|TRBV4-1|TRBJ1-1|many
TGCGCCAGCAGCCAAGATTTACGGGGAGACACTGAAGCTTTCTTT
CASSQDLRGDTEAFF
>TRBD1|TRBV6-6|TRBJ1-2|.
TGTGCCAGCAGGGAGACAGGGGACTATGGCTACACCTTC
CASRETGDYGYTF
>.|TRBV6-6|TRBJ1-3|few
TGTGCCAGCAGTTGGGCGGGTCACTCTGGAAACACCATATATTTT
CASSWAGHSGNTIYF
>TRBD1|TRBV5-1|TRBJ1-4|.
TGCGCCAGCAGCTTGGCTCGCCGGACAGGGGGCGAAAAACTGTTTTTT
CASSLARRTGGEKLFF
>.|TRBV7-9|TRBJ2-7|many
TGTGCCAGCAGCGTTTCCACCTTAGGGACAAGCTCCTACGAGCAGTACTTC
CASSVSTLGTSSYEQYF
>.|TRBV21-1|TRBJ1-5|many
TGTGCCAGCAGCACCTGTACAGATAGCAATCAGCCCCAGCATTTT
CASSTCTDSNQPQHF
>.|TRBV7-6|TRBJ2-7|many
TGTGCCAGCAGCCCCTCCCCTCACGAGCAGTACTTC
CASSPSPHEQYF
>.|TRBV6-1|TRBJ1-1|many
TGTGCCAGCAGTGACTACATCGGGGGTCCTGAAGCTTTCTTT
CASSDYIGGPEAFF
>TRBD1|TRBV7-2|TRBJ2-6|many
TGTGCCAGCAGCTACAGGGGGCAAACCTCTGGGGCCAACGTCCTGACTTTC
CASSYRGQTSGANVLTF
>TRBD2|TRBV28|TRBJ2-7|many
TGTGCCAGCAGTTCGACTAGCGGGGGGACATCGTCCTACGAGCAGTACTTC
CASSSTSGGTSSYEQYF
>.|TRBV5-5|TRBJ1-5|few
TGTGCCAGCAGCCCTCGGGACACCGGGCGGCAGCCCCAGCATTTT
CASSPRDTGRQPQHF
>.|TRBV18|TRBJ2-6|many
TGTGCCAGCTCACCGGGCAGGGCCTCTGGGGCCAACGTCCTGACTTTC
CASSPGRASGANVLTF
>.|TRBV7-6|TRBJ1-5|many
TGTGCCAGCAGCGAGAGGATTGGCAATCAGCCCCAGCATTTT
CASSERIGNQPQHF
>TRBD1|TRBV7-9|TRBJ1-6|many
TGTGCCAGCAGCTCCGCGGGACAGGGAACTTCACCCCTCCACTTT
CASSSAGQGTSPLHF
>.|TRBV5-8|TRBJ2-3|many
TGTGCCAGCAGCTTGGATTTAGGGTGGCGGGGCGCAGATACGCAGTATTTT
CASSLDLGWRGADTQYF
>.|TRBV28|TRBJ2-7|few
TGTGCCAGCAGTTTAGGGGGGGCAGGCTACTCCTACGAGCAGTACTTC
CASSLGGAGYSYEQYF
>.|TRBV19|TRBJ1-2|many
TGTGCCAGTAGTGAACCCCGGGGATCCGCTAATCCTAACTATGGCTACACCTTC
CASSEPRGSANPNYGYTF
>.|TRBV6-5|TRBJ1-4|many
TGTGCCAGCAGTTATAGACGGGGGACGGAAAAACTGTTTTTT
CASSYRRGTEKLFF
>.|TRBV28|TRBJ1-5|medium-sized
TGTGCCAGCAGTTTCGGGCAGGGGAATCAGCCCCAGCATTTT
CASSFGQGNQPQHF
>TRBD1|TRBV4-1|TRBJ2-7|few
TGCGCCAGCAGCCTTGGGACAGGGGAATTCGAGCAGTACTTC
CASSLGTGEFEQYF
>TRBD2|TRBV2|TRBJ2-3|few
TGTGCCAGCAGGGGGCCCGGGAGGTTCAGCACAGATACGCAGTATTTT
CASRGPGRFSTDTQYF
>.|TRBV5-1|TRBJ1-4|many
TGCGCCAGCAGCAGCGACGGGATGGCTAATGAAAAACTGTTTTTT
CASSSDGMANEKLFF
>TRBD1|TRBV7-6|TRBJ2-2|many
TGTGCCAGCAGCCAAGGACAGGGGGCGGTCGGGGAGCTGTTTTTT
CASSQGQGAVGELFF
>TRBD2|TRBV7-7|TRBJ2-2|many
TGTGCTAGCAGCCCCCCGGGGCGGGGGATTAACACCGGGGAGCTGTTTTTT
CASSPPGRGINTGELFF
>TRBD2|TRBV5-1|TRBJ2-1|few
TGCGCCAGCAGCTTGGTAGTTAGCGGGGGGGCCGGTGAGCAGTTCTTC
CASSLVVSGGAGEQFF
>.|TRBV14|TRBJ2-3|many
TGTGCCAGCAGCCTCGGAGAGAGGGGCACAGATACGCAGTATTTT
CASSLGERGTDTQYF
>.|TRBV29-1|TRBJ2-2|.
TGCAGCGTTGAGCCTCGGGCGAACACCGGGGAGCTGTTTTTT
CSVEPRANTGELFF